What follows are 16 T cell receptor beta chains derived from one specimen sequenced in a study of regulatory T cells in long-lasting Graves disease. Through Arm-PCR of CDR3 regions and iRepertoire HTBI primers, TCR beta libraries were built. A single record per CDR3 protein comes from TCRdb applying MiXCR to the multiplex PCR reads. The sample includes 400,000 to 550,000 distinct CDR3 sequences, more than 12% seen only once; the top ten take roughly a sixth. Time point meaning: newly diagnosed GD, antithyroid drugs for less than 3 months. Extracted PBMC RNA gave rise to the TCR library. The sample was also linked to a second study, of T cells in Graves' hyperthyroidism and ophthalmopathy.

Sequencing was performed on peripheral blood mononuclear cells (PBMCs), taken at new diagnosis, from a patient treated with antithyroid drugs. These receptors were collected from a woman in her thirties with Graves disease.

There are many counts of this clonotype. The rearrangement joins TRBV12-5 to TRBJ2-6; weak D call: TRBD2 (7 bases). Per the germline V gene, CDR1 is LGHNT and CDR2 is FRNRAP. V was clipped by 2 bases and J by 4 bases, with 18 bases between them. This CDR3 spans 18 amino acids. The CDR3 spells CASGLKFRGAGGANVLTF. Written as DNA, the CDR3 is TGTGCTAGTGGTTTGAAGTTCAGGGGAGCGGGAGGGGCCAACGTCCTGACTTTC.

The chain combines TRBV5-1 with TRBJ2-7; D remains ambiguous. The V end was cut by 1 base, the J end by 1 base, with 6 bases between. The V gene's germline CDR1 is SGHRS and CDR2 YFSETQ. The CDR3 is made up of 13 amino acids. The CDR3 sequence is CASSLTTSYEQYF. The CDR3 DNA is TGCGCCAGCAGCTTGACTACGTCCTACGAGCAGTACTTC.

This clonotype was found many times. V gene TRBV12-3 or TRBV12-4 combines with J gene TRBJ1-2, with TRBD1 identical over 7 bases. V gave up 1 base and J gave up 7 bases; unmatched junction bases: 6. The length of the CDR3 is 14 residues. The CDR3 is CASSLVTGRSGYTF. The DNA of the CDR3 is TGTGCCAGCAGTTTAGTGACAGGGAGGTCTGGCTACACCTTC.

The chain uses TRBV29-1 and TRBJ1-1, with unresolved D. The germline gives CDR1 SQVTM, CDR2 ANQGSEA. Trimming took 6 bases from V and 4 from J, leaving 15 bases between them. The CDR3 runs 13 residues. The CDR3 loop reads CSVGGTLGTEAFF. CDR3 nucleotide sequence: TGCAGCGTCGGAGGTACCCTGGGCACTGAAGCTTTCTTT. The variable domain in full, with the rest retrieved from reference TRBV29-1 and TRBJ1-1, is SAVISQKPSRDICQRGTSLTIQCQVDSQVTMMFWYRQQPGQSLTLIATANQGSEATYESGFVIDKFPISRPNLTFSTLTVSNMSPEDSSIYLCSVGGTLGTEAFFGQGTRLTVV.

This clonotype has at least ten counts. The chain joins TRBV28 to TRBJ2-4, with a weak D call TRBD2 (5 bases). CDR3 size: 19 residues. V shed 2 bases and J shed 3 bases, with 23 bases lying between them. Germline V gene lookup returns CDR1 MDHEN and CDR2 SYDVKM. CDR3 sequence (DNA): TGTGCCAGCAGTTTACGCGAGAGGGCAATCCCCCTAGGCAAAAACATTCAGTACTTC. Amino acid sequence: CASSLRERAIPLGKNIQYF.

This clonotype was detected many times. The rearrangement joins TRBV6-2 or TRBV6-3 to TRBJ1-5, with D possibly matching TRBD1 (5 bases). Germline assignment: CDR1 MNHEY and CDR2 SVGEGT. The CDR3 has 15 residues. Trimming left V 0 bases short and J 4 bases short, with 10 bases between. DNA for the CDR3: TGTGCCAGCAGTTACTCGATTGGGGGAAATCAGCCCCAGCATTTT. This sequence encodes CASSYSIGGNQPQHF.

This clonotype occurred many times. This chain links TRBV28 with TRBJ2-5; D may be TRBD1 (5 bases). Germline values: CDR1 MDHEN, CDR2 SYDVKM. Trimming took 6 bases from V and 1 from J, leaving 15 bases between them. The CDR3 is 15 residues long. This chain's CDR3 is CASSPTQGFQETQYF. CDR3 nucleotide sequence: TGTGCCAGCAGCCCCACTCAGGGCTTCCAAGAGACCCAGTACTTC.

This chain's CDR3 is CASSQNLGAAGSDTQYF. CDR3 sequence (DNA): TGTGCCAGCAGCCAGAACCTGGGGGCGGCGGGTTCAGATACGCAGTATTTT. The gene calls are TRBV7-9 and TRBJ2-3, with a possible D match to TRBD1 (6 bases). V lost 5 bases to trimming and J lost 4 bases, with 22 bases between them. CDR3 length equals 17 residues. CDR1 is SEHNR and CDR2 is FQNEAQ in the germline V gene (reference sequence).

This clonotype was seen repeatedly, ten times or more. The rearrangement links TRBV24-1 to TRBJ2-2, with D tentatively TRBD1 or TRBD2 (5 bases each). CDR3 length equals 16 residues. Trimming took 5 bases from V and 0 from J, leaving 12 bases between them. CDR1 is KGHDR and CDR2 is SFDVKD in the germline V gene. Here the CDR3 reads CATSGTGPANTGELFF. The CDR3 DNA follows: TGTGCCACCAGTGGGACGGGACCCGCGAACACCGGGGAGCTGTTTTTT.

This clonotype appeared a few times. The junction does not match germline at one end; this may be a read error. This chain joins TRBV7-7 and TRBJ2-1; 9 positions match TRBD2. CDR3 length: 15 residues. Germline assignment: CDR1 SSHAT and CDR2 FNYEAQ (reference sequence). CDR3: CASSPNSGGHNEQFF. As DNA, the CDR3 is TGTGCTAGCAGTCCTAATAGCGGGGGCCACAATGAGCAGTTCTTC.

This clonotype was observed a few times. This chain links TRBV4-2 with TRBJ2-7; no clear D. The germline gives CDR1 LGHNA, CDR2 YNFKEQ. CDR3 size: 14 residues. Trimming stripped 1 base from V and 6 bases from J, with 13 bases between. The CDR3 reads CASSQAEKPGEQYF. CDR3 nucleotide sequence: TGTGCCAGCAGCCAAGCAGAAAAACCAGGCGAGCAGTACTTC.

This clonotype was seen repeatedly, ten times or more. This chain joins TRBV2 and TRBJ2-7, with D perhaps given as TRBD1 or TRBD2 (5 bases each). V dropped 1 base and J dropped 5 bases, with 12 bases sitting between them. The CDR3 spans 14 residues. Per germline, CDR1 SNHLY and CDR2 FYNNEI. The CDR3 DNA is TGTGCCAGCAGTGAAGGGGCAGGGAGCAACGAGCAGTACTTC. It encodes CASSEGAGSNEQYF.

The chain employs TRBV5-5 and TRBJ1-1; TRBD1 is a possible D gene (6 bases). The CDR3 has 14 residues. Germline V gene data show CDR1 as SGHKS and CDR2 as YYEKEE (reference sequence). V was pared by 4 bases and J by 4 bases, with 14 bases between. CDR3 in DNA: TGTGCCAGCAGCCCCGGGGGCCCATCCACTGAAGCTTTCTTT. As protein: CASSPGGPSTEAFF.

This clonotype was observed a handful of times. The V and J genes are TRBV12-5 and TRBJ1-5; tentatively, D is TRBD1 (5 bases). Germline values: CDR1 LGHNT, CDR2 FRNRAP. The germline V and J ends were trimmed by 5 bases and 3 bases, with 11 bases remaining between them. The CDR3 contains 14 residues. The CDR3 is CASGIPGNNQPQHF. In DNA form, the CDR3 reads TGTGCTAGTGGTATTCCAGGGAACAATCAGCCCCAGCATTTT.

This clonotype was recorded many times. For the CDR3, the DNA is TGTGCCAGCAGTGTGAAAAAGGGTTTAAGTAACTATGGCTACACCTTC. Its translation is CASSVKKGLSNYGYTF. This chain links TRBV2 with TRBJ1-2; D call uncertain. V gave up 4 bases and J gave up 1 base, with 16 bases separating them. Looked up from germline, CDR1 is SNHLY and CDR2 is FYNNEI. The CDR3 sequence is 16 residues long. Full variable domain (outside the CDR3, taken from reference TRBV2 and TRBJ1-2): EPEVTQTPSHQVTQMGQEVILRCVPISNHLYFYWYRQILGQKVEFLVSFYNNEISEKSEIFDDQFSVERPDGSNFTLKIRSTKLEDSAMYFCASSVKKGLSNYGYTFGSGTRLTVV.

This clonotype has just a few counts. This sequence joins TRBV28 and TRBJ2-3; D not resolved. Germline V gives CDR1 MDHEN, CDR2 SYDVKM. This CDR3 has 11 amino acids. V lost 5 bases and J lost 8, with 8 bases in between. CDR3 loop: CASSQEGTQYF. Written as DNA, the CDR3 is TGTGCCAGCAGTCAAGAAGGTACGCAGTATTTT.